This T cell receptor (beta chain) was profiled in a study of Ad26.COV2.S vaccination and SARS-CoV-2 variants. Only in-frame clones appear in the TCRdb table, and some are missing; sequencing was by immunoSEQ multiplex PCR. The sample contains fewer than 400,000 clones, 85% to 90% of which appear only once. The CDR3 runs to 12 residues. Germline V gene sequence: CDR1 SEHNR, CDR2 FQNEAQ (reference sequence). V lost 4 bases and J 4 bases, leaving 7 bases between the germline ends. Treatment defined: approximately 18 received Ad26.COV2.S at low or high dose, single or two shots; about five received placebo; per-sample allocation not given. At day 63 after the first vaccine or placebo injection, samples were drawn.

The chain uses TRBV7-9 and TRBJ1-1, with D tentatively TRBD1 (5 bases). Sequenced here: peripheral blood, sampled in a trial of Ad26.COV2.S vaccine versus placebo. This TCR was sampled from a person between 18 and 60 years old who received the Ad26.COV2.S COVID-19 vaccine or a placebo. CDR3: CASSSQGTEAFF. The CDR3 DNA reads as TGTGCCAGCAGCTCCCAGGGCACTGAAGCTTTCTTT.